This TCR beta chain was sequenced during a study of regulatory T cells in long-lasting Graves disease (dated by TCRdb to the early 2020s). Background on the whole study: Patients with newly diagnosed Graves' disease had been on antithyroid drugs for under 3 months. Patients with persistent Graves' disease were compared with patients with newly diagnosed Graves' disease using TCR sequencing and RNA sequencing of peripheral blood. A total of about 35 samples underwent TCR sequencing: some 13 from persistent and some 20 from newly diagnosed Graves' disease patients. The study was conducted in China and was registered as a clinical trial.

In its sample, this clonotype was seen once. Its binding antigen is unknown. A read error is the likely source, as a far larger clone sits one nucleotide away. The research as a whole found: The small sample size was acknowledged by the authors as a limitation that may reduce accuracy. Sequencing and analysis were limited to the TCR beta chain. Only peripheral blood was studied, because thyroid tissue, the primary lesion, was inaccessible. Persistent patients shared more public clonotypes among themselves (under 3,000) than newly diagnosed patients did (approximately 970). Preferential use of TRBV28, TRBJ1-2 and TRBJ2-5 was observed in persistent disease, whereas TRBV20-1 and TRBJ2-1 were favored in newly diagnosed disease. Lower TCR Shannon entropy and fewer highly expanded clones were observed in persistent Graves' disease patients than in newly diagnosed patients, which suggested clonal expansion.

In light of the paper, this sample's time point label describes: newly diagnosed GD, antithyroid drugs for less than 3 months. For both TCR sequencing and RNA sequencing, RNA was extracted from PBMCs in TRIzol. The diagnosis of Graves' disease followed American Thyroid Association guidelines. Patients for the study were recruited at an endocrinology department in Xi'an, China. From each patient, around 9.3 milliliters of peripheral blood was collected into an EDTA anticoagulant tube. Ficoll Paque Plus density gradient separation was used to isolate PBMCs, and no additional T cell sorting was done. An Agilent 2100 Bioanalyzer and agarose gel were used to check RNA quality, and a NanoDrop 2000 was used to measure RNA concentration. CDR1 and CDR2 were assigned from the germline V gene as MDHEN and SYDVKM. Taken from cysteine to phenylalanine, the CDR3 has 13 residues. The read is trimmed to its CDR3 DNA, 39 bases read in frame from base 1.

The library was prepared using multiplex PCR. Sequencing used an Illumina HiSeq 4000. To build TCR beta libraries, CDR3 regions were amplified by Arm-PCR using iRepertoire HTBI primers. Before sequencing, the PCR products underwent gel purification. The source study handled its data this way. Gene usage analysis of CDR3 amino acid clonotypes relied on the roughly 64 TRBV and 14 TRBJ segments identified across samples. Filtered high-quality paired reads were merged into contigs using COPE and FqMerger. BLAST was used to align contigs to IMGT TRBV, TRBD and TRBJ reference genes, with CDR3 defined following IMGT. Highly expanded clones were defined as clonotypes with a frequency above 0.1%. Repertoire diversity was measured by Shannon entropy, and V-J evenness by the Gini coefficient. A clonotype was considered public if more than one individual shared it. In TCRdb, the public reads were trimmed at Q25 with fastp and aligned with MiXCR, with productive beta chains retained. Entries that share a CDR3 protein sequence are merged under the most common genes and DNA. TCRdb's processing, not the authors' own work, is the source of the V and J calls. This sample lists hundreds of thousands of distinct CDR3 sequences; 15% to 17% were detected once. Of the sample, about a fifth falls within the top ten clones.

The sequences come from peripheral blood mononuclear cells (PBMCs), collected at new diagnosis, from a patient treated with antithyroid drugs. The chain joins TRBV28 to TRBJ2-4, and TRBD1 matches 8 of the central bases. Judging by the DNA end, TRBJ2-7 fits better; the J call may be wrong. This TCR was recovered from a female donor with Graves disease. The DNA reads as follows: TGTGCCAGCAGGTTCCTGGACAGGGTCGAGCAGTACTTC. Its translation reads: CASRFLDRVEQYF.